This TCR beta chain was captured in a study of blood T cells in healthy people across ages. General study points: It was not known whether donors were CMV positive (a possible confounder of expanded clonotype changes).

In the case of this clonotype: Its antigen is still unknown.

PBMCs were isolated at a quantity of at least 6 million per sample. This CDR3 has 13 residues. The germline gives CDR1 DFQATT, CDR2 SNEGSKA (reference sequence). V lost 6 bases to trimming and J lost 5 bases, with 14 bases between them. Primed by a sample-barcoded 5' primer and a J-beta primer mix, a second PCR proceeded for roughly 7 to 11 cycles. A template-switch adaptor with 12 random nucleotides tagged each cDNA molecule. Using its own MiXCR run on the 5' RACE reads, TCRdb lists one record per CDR3 protein. The table records 1.2 million to 1.5 million distinct CDR3 sequences, approximately 40% of them present only once.

Material: blood. The V call is TRBV20-1, the J call TRBJ2-1; a possible D gene is TRBD2 (6 bases). This clonotype originated in a woman younger than 35 in good health. CDR3 residues: CSAPRRANNEQFF. As DNA, the CDR3 is TGCAGTGCCCCTCGGAGGGCAAACAATGAGCAGTTCTTC.